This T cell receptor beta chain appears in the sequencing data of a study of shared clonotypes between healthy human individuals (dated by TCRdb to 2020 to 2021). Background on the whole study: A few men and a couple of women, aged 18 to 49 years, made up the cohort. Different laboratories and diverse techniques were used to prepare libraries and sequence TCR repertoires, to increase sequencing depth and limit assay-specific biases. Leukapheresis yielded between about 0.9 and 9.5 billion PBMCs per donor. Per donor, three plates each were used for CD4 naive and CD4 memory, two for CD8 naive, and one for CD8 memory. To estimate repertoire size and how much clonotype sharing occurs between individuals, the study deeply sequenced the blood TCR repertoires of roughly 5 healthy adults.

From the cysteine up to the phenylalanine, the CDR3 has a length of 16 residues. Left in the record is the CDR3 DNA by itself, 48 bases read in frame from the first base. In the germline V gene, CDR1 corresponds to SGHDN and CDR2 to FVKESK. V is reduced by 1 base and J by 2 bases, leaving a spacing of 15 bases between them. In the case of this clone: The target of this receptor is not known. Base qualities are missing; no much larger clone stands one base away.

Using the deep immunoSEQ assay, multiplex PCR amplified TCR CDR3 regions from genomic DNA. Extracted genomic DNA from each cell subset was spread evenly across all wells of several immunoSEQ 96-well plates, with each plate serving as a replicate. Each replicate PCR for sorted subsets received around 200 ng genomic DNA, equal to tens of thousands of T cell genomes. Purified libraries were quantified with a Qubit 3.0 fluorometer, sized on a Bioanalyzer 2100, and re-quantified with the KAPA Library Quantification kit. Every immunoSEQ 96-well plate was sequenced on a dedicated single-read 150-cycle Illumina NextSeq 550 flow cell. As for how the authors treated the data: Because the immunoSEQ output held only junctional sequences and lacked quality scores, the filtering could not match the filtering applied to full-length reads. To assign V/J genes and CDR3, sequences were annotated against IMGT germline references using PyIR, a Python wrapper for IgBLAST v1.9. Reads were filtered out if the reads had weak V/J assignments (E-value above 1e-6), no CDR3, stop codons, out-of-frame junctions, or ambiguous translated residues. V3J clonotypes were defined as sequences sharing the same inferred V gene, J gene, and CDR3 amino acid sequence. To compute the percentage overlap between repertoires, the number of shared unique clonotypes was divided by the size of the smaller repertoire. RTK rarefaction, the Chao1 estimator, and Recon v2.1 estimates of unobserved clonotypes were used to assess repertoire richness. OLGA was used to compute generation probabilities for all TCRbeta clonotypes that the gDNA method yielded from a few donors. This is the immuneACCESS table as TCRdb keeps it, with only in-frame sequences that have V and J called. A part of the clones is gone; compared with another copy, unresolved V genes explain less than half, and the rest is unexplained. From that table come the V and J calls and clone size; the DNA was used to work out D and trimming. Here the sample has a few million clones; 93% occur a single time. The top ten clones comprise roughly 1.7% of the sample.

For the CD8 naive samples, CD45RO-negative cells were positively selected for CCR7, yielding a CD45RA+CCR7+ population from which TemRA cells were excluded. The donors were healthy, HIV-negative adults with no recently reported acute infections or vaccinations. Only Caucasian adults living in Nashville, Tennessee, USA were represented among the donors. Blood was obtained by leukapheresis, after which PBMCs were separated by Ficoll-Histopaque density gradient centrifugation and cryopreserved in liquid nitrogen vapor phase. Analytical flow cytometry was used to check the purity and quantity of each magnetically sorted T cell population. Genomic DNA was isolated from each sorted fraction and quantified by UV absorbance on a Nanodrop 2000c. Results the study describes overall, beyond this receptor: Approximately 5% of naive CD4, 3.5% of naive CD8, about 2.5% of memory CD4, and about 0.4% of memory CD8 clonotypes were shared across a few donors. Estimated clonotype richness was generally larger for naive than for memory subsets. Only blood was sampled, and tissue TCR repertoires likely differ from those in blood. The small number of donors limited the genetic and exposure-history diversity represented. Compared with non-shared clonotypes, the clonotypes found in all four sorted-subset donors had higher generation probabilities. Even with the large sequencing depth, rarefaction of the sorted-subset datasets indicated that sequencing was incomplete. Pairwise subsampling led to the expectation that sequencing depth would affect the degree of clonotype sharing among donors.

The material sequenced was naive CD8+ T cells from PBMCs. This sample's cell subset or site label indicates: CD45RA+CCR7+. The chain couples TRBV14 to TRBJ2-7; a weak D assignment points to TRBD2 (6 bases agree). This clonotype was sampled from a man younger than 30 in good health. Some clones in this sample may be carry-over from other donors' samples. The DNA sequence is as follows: TGTGCCAGCAGCCAAGTAGGTGGGAGGTTTACCTACGAGCAGTACTTC. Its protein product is CASSQVGGRFTYEQYF.